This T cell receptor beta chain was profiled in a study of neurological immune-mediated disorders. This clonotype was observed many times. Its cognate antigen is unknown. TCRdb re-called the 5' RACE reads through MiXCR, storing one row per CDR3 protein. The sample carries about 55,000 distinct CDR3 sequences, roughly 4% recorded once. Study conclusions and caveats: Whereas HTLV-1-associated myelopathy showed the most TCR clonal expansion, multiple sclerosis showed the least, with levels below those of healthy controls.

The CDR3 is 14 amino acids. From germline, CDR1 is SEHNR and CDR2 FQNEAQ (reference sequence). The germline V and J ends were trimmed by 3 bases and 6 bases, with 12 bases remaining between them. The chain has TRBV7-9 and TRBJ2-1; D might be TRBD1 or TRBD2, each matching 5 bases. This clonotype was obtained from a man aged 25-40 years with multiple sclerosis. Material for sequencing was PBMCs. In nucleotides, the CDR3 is TGTGCCAGCAGCTTGGGGGTGATGGGCAATGAGCAGTTCTTC. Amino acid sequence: CASSLGVMGNEQFF.